This TCR beta chain was recorded in a study of CD8+CD57+ T cells in acquired aplastic anemia. This clonotype appeared many times. This CDR3 is built from 17 residues. Losses at the gene ends were 0 bases for V and 10 bases for J; bases not matched to a gene: 10. Germline CDR1 LNHNV, CDR2 YYDKDF (reference sequence). CDR3 and TCR beta VDJ profiling relied on genomic DNA as the template. Each CDR3 protein gets one entry after TCRdb re-called the reads with MiXCR. The table shows 180,000 or so distinct CDR3 sequences, with about 47% occurring only once. The receptor's source is a human donor in good health. The chain joins TRBV15 to TRBJ2-1, with 12 bases that match TRBD2. Material for sequencing was sorted CD4+, CD8+, or CD8+CD57+ T cells (not recorded which) from PBMCs. The CDR3 is CATSRDRLAGGPGEQFF. The CDR3 DNA sequence: TGTGCCACCAGCAGAGATCGTCTAGCGGGAGGGCCTGGGGAGCAGTTCTTC.